This record concerns one TCR beta chain sequence. Its specificity is unknown. Germline loops: CDR1 SQVTM, CDR2 ANQGSEA. Trimming stripped 0 bases from V and 4 bases from J, with 12 bases between. This CDR3 region has 15 residues. The data belong to a study of T cell responses to AZD1222 COVID-19 vaccine. TCRdb keeps only in-frame clones here, not all; method: immunoSEQ multiplex PCR. The sample records around 26,000 clones, 80% to 90% being singletons. Study-wide findings and caveats: Two AZD1222 doses significantly raised spike-specific TCR breadth and depth over controls. Baseline serostatus was positive in only a handful of AZD1222 recipients.

Sequences were derived from peripheral blood, sampled 28 days after the second AZD1222 dose. The V and J genes are TRBV29-1 and TRBJ2-2, with unresolved D. This receptor was identified in an adult who received the AZD1222 COVID-19 vaccine. The CDR3 here is CSVEDISFGTGELFF. For the CDR3, the DNA is TGCAGCGTTGAAGATATTAGCTTCGGCACCGGGGAGCTGTTTTTT.